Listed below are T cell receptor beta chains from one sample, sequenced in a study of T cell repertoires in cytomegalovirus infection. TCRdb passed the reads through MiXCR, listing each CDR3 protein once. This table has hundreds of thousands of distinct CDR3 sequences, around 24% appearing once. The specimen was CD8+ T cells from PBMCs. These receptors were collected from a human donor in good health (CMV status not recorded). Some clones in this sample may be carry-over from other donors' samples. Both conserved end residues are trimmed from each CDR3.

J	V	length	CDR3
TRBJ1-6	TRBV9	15	ASSGNDRGAYNSPLH
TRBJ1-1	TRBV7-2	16	ASSLGLPQGEGGTEAF
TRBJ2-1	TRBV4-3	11	ASSKTRGNEQF
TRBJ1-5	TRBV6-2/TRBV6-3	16	ASSPGTGGLFVNQPQH
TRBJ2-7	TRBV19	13	ASSVQPGGSYEQY
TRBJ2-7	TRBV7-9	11	ASSPKTSYEQY
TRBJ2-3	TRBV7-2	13	ASSSSGYSTDTQY
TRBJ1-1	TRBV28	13	ASSPDYRVDTEAF
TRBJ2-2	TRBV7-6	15	ASSITTGQGFAGELF
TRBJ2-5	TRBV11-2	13	ASSLEFGQQETQY
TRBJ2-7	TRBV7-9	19	ASSPLTAVSKGHRLSYEQY
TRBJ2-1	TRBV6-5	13	ASIPGQGFNNEQF
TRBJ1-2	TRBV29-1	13	SIEPGNKENYGYT
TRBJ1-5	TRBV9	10	ASSVGSQPQH
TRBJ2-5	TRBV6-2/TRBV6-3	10	ATGPYRETQY